This T cell receptor beta chain stems from a study of blood T cell repertoires in COVID-19. Across the whole study: T cells, B-cell-depleted T cells, or PBMCs supplied cDNA or gDNA.

Per the study methods: Cell counts per sample came from amplifying reference gene primers. Profiled with immunoSEQ multiplex PCR; TCRdb holds only in-frame clones, not every one. V, J and clone size derive from that table, while D and trimming were established from the DNA sequence. The data hold fewer than 150,000 clones, with under 90% observed a single time. Deletions cut 5 bases from V and 4 bases from J, with 11 bases between. Germline V lookup: CDR1 SGHAT, CDR2 FQNNGV. This CDR3 region has 13 residues. What was sequenced was peripheral blood. This chain joins TRBV11-2 and TRBJ1-2; D is perhaps TRBD1 (6 bases). The receptor's source is a woman aged 80 or over in a cohort sampled during active or convalescent COVID-19. In DNA form, the CDR3 reads TGTGCCAGCAGCCTAGGAGGGGGCTATGGCTACACCTTC. Translating it yields CASSLGGGYGYTF.